This T cell receptor beta chain was identified during a study of control samples from healthy donors and cancer patients. V shed 4 bases and J shed 6 bases, with 3 bases lying between them. The V gene's germline CDR1 is SGHRS and CDR2 YFSETQ. The CDR3 has 10 residues. Clones were read by immunoSEQ multiplex PCR, and TCRdb kept only the in-frame ones, dropping some. The sample lists just over 150,000 clones; around 95% were seen once. The chain combines TRBV5-1 with TRBJ2-3; D call uncertain. Sequenced sample: blood. The receptor's source is a woman in her forties in good health. The CDR3 sequence is CASSGDTQYF. In DNA, the CDR3 is TGCGCCAGCAGCGGCGATACGCAGTATTTT.